This T cell receptor (beta chain) stems from a study of blood T cell repertoires in COVID-19 (dated by TCRdb to 2019 to 2021). About the study as a whole: Samples covering the acute and convalescent phases of COVID-19 were provided by collaborators in the United States, Italy and Spain. Nearly every sample came with metadata listing a de-identified subject ID, COVID-19 status, age in years and sex. The repertoires were released in a freely available public database meant as a resource for research on the immune response to SARS-CoV-2. The prospective study material was composed of cDNA or gDNA derived from T cells, B-cell-depleted T cells, or PBMCs. The dataset comprised deeply sampled blood TCRbeta repertoires from subjects exposed to, actively infected with, or recovered from COVID-19. Where available, HLA class I and class II types were obtained from metadata supplied by the sample provider rather than from assay-based typing. Samples came from the ongoing ImmuneRACE study (first 160 participants) plus 1,254 subjects from 6 global collaborators. Here is what the overall study found, with its caveats: Clinical and demographic metadata were provided uncurated, with the amount varying by source and participant.

TCRbeta CDR3 regions were amplified from genomic DNA by means of the immunoSEQ Assay, a bias-controlled multiplex PCR. As for the original processing: The number of nucleated cells in each sample was estimated by amplification of reference gene primers within the assay. Sequence reads were collapsed and filtered to measure the absolute abundance of every unique TCRbeta CDR3 rearrangement. For each sample, productive Simpson clonality was calculated by taking the square root of Simpson's diversity index across productive rearrangements. Imported from immuneACCESS, the table was reduced by TCRdb to in-frame sequences with V and J called. These copies leave out some clones; in studies compared against another copy, an unresolved V gene accounts for under half, and the cause of the remainder is not known. V and J calls and clone size are those listed in that table; D and trimming were worked out from the DNA. A total of about 210,000 clones appear in this sample, around 80% of them only once. Of the sample, less than 15% is held by the ten largest clones.

Each collaborating institution followed its own protocols to collect whole blood in K2EDTA tubes. For TCRbeta analysis, collaborators shipped samples in one of three forms: frozen whole blood, isolated PBMCs, or DNA extracted from either of those sample types. The germline V end is reduced by 4 bases and the J end by 2 bases; junction bases left unmatched: 7. From cysteine to phenylalanine, the CDR3 is 16 amino acids long. The only DNA kept is the CDR3, 48 bases in frame from the first base. CDR1 and CDR2 are drawn from the germline V gene: MNHNS, SASEGT. As regards this clone: It has no known antigen specificity. Base qualities are not provided; no much larger clone lies one nucleotide away.

What was sequenced was peripheral blood. The sequence was obtained from a woman aged 40 to 50 with acute or convalescent COVID-19. Here the chain combines TRBV6-1 and TRBJ2-7, and 11 junction bases match TRBD2. The nucleotide sequence is given as TGTGCCAGCAGTGTTACGATACTAGCGGGGGCCTACGAGCAGTACTTC. This translates into CASSVTILAGAYEQYF.